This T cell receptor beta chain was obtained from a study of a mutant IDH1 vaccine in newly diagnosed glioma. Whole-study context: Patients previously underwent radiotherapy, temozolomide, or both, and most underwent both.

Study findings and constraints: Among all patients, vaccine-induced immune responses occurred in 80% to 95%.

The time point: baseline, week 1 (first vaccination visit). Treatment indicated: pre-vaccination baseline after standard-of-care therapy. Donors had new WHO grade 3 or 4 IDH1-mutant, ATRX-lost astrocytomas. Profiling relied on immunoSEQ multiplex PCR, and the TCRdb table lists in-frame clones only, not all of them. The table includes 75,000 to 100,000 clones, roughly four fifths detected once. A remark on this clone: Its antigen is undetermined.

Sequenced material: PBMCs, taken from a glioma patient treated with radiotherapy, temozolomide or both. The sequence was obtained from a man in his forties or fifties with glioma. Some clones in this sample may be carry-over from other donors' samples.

CDR3 bases: TGCAGCGCACGGACACAGGGCCTAGCCAAAAACATTCAGTACTTC. Its protein is CSARTQGLAKNIQYF. The chain links TRBV29-1 to TRBJ2-4; possible D gene TRBD1, 6 bases. Trimming left V 7 bases short and J 0 bases short, with 16 bases between. The CDR3 contains 15 residues. Germline V gene lookup returns CDR1 SQVTM and CDR2 ANQGSEA.